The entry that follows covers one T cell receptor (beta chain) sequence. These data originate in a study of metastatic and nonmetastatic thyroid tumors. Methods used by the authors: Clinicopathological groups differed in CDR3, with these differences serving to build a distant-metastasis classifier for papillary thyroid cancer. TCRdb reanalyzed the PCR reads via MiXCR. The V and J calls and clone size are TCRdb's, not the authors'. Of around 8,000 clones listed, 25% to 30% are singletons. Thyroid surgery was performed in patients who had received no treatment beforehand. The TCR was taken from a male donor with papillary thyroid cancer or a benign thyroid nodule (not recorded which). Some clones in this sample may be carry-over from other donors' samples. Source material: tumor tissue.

CDR3 in DNA: TGCGCCAGCAGCTTGGGGGGGGCGCGCGGTGCCGGGGAGCTGTTTTTT. It specifies CASSLGGARGAGELFF. This chain joins TRBV5-1 and TRBJ2-2; the D call may be TRBD1 or TRBD2 (6 bases each). V was shortened by 0 bases and J by 6 bases, with 15 bases between the two germline ends. The CDR3 is 16 amino acids. CDR1 is SGHRS, CDR2 YFSETQ, per germline.